This T cell receptor (beta chain) was sequenced in a study of cytomegalovirus exposure and HLA in healthy donors. Study details: The Caucasian-associated ancestry cluster contained 75% to 85% of the 300 to 400 genotyped donors. Regarding the study as a whole: The investigators catalogued 150 or so TCR beta chains as cytomegalovirus-associated. Later analysis demonstrated an association between a missense DCLRE1C variant and TCR beta V- and J-gene trimming. Most subjects' HLA-A and HLA-B alleles were reportedly predicted from TCR beta sequences.

This clone was recorded once. Its antigen is not known. The CDR3 loop spans 16 amino acids. J was trimmed by 3 bases and V by 3 bases; bases with no gene match: 7. Germline V CDR1 and CDR2: LNHDA, SQIVND (reference sequence). PCR amplification relied on 60 Vbeta primers (plus 13 Jbeta primers). Some clones are missing from TCRdb's copy, which holds only in-frame ones; the method was immunoSEQ multiplex PCR. The sample records about 72,000 clones, around 64% being singletons. The clonotype comes from a man aged 35-49 years in good health and CMV-seropositive. Sequencing was performed on PBMCs. This chain connects TRBV19 to TRBJ1-1; 10 nucleotides align to TRBD1. The CDR3 loop is CASSIPGTGEDTEAFF. The CDR3, as DNA: TGTGCCAGTAGTATCCCCGGGACAGGGGAGGACACTGAAGCTTTCTTT. The full variable domain, completed using reference TRBV19 and TRBJ1-1, is DGGITQSPKYLFRKEGQNVTLSCEQNLNHDAMYWYRQDPGQGLRLIYYSQIVNDFQKGDIAEGYSVSREKKESFPLTVTSAQKNPTAFYLCASSIPGTGEDTEAFFGQGTRLTVV.